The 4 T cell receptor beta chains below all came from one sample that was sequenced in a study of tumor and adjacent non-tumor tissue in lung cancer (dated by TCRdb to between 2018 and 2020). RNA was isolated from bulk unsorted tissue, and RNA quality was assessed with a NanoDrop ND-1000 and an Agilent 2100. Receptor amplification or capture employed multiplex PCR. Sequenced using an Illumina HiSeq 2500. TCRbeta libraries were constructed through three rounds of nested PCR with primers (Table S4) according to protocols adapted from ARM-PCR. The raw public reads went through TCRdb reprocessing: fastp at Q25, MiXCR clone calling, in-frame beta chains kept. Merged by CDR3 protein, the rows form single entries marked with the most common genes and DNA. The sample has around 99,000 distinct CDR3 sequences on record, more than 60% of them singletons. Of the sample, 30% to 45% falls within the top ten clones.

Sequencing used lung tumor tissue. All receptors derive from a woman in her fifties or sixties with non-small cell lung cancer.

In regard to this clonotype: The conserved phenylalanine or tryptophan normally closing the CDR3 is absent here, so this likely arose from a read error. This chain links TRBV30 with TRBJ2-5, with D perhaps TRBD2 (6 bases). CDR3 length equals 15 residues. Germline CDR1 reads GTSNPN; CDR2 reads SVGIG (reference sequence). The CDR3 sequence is CPWNRGTRYQETQYL. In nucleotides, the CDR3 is TGTCCCTGGAATCGCGGGACTCGGTACCAAGAGACCCAGTACTTA.

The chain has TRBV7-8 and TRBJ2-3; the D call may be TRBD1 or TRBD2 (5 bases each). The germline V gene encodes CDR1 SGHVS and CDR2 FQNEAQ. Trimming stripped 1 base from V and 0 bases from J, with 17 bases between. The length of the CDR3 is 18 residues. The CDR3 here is CASSLGGSWGLSTDTQYF. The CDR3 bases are TGTGCCAGCAGCTTAGGGGGGAGCTGGGGTCTTAGCACAGATACGCAGTATTTT.

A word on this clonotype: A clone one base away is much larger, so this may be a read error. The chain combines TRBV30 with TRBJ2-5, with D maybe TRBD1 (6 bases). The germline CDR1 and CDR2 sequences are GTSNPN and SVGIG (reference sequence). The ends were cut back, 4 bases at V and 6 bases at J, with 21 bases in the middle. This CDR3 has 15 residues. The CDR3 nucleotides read TGTGCCTGGAATGTTCGGGCAGGGGATTGGAAGACCCAGTACTTC. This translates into CAWNVRAGDWKTQYF.

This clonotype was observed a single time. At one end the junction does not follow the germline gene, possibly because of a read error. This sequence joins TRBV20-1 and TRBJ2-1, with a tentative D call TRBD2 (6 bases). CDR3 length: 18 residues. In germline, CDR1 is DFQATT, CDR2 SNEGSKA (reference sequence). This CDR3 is CSTRAAGPTLNSYIEQFF. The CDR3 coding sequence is TGCAGTACTAGAGCAGCGGGTCCAACCCTTAACTCCTACATTGAGCAGTTCTTC.